This entry lists 10 T cell receptor beta chains sequenced from one sample in a study of CD8 T cells in ankylosing spondylitis. TCRdb reprocessed the 5' RACE reads with MiXCR, giving one entry per CDR3 protein. This sample carries some 290,000 distinct CDR3 sequences, roughly 20% of them seen once, and the ten largest clones take less than 9%. The material sequenced was blood, either unsorted or a sorted T cell fraction (not recorded which). Receptor source: a male donor with ankylosing spondylitis or in good health (not recorded which).

This chain joins TRBV3-1 and TRBJ1-1; D may be TRBD1 (5 bases). The CDR3 loop spans 12 amino acids. Per the germline V gene, CDR1 is LGHDT and CDR2 is YNNKEL (reference sequence). V shed 2 bases and J shed 4 bases, with 5 bases lying between them. The CDR3 coding sequence is TGTGCCAGCAGCCAAAGGGGCACTGAAGCTTTCTTT. Its protein is CASSQRGTEAFF. Full variable domain (outside the CDR3, taken from reference TRBV3-1 and TRBJ1-1): DTAVSQTPKYLVTQMGNDKSIKCEQNLGHDTMYWYKQDSKKFLKIMFSYNNKELIINETVPNRFSPKSPDKAHLNLHINSLELGDSAVYFCASSQRGTEAFFGQGTRLTVV.

This clonotype was counted between two and nine times. This chain links TRBV29-1 with TRBJ2-2; D might be TRBD2 (5 bases). CDR1 is SQVTM, CDR2 ANQGSEA, per germline. V lost 7 bases and J lost 5, with 14 bases in between. This CDR3 comprises 13 residues. The CDR3 DNA is TGCAGCGCCCGGGCGGGCGGGACCGGGGAGCTGTTTTTT. Translated, it gives CSARAGGTGELFF.

The chain uses TRBV4-1 and TRBJ1-2; D call uncertain. The V gene lost 1 base and the J gene lost 5 bases, with 20 bases spanning the gap. Per germline, CDR1 MGHRA and CDR2 YSYEKL. This CDR3 is 17 amino acids long. The CDR3 protein is CASSQAAPLLEWYGYTF. Written as DNA, the CDR3 is TGCGCCAGCAGCCAAGCGGCCCCCCTCCTGGAGTGGTATGGCTACACCTTC.

The rearrangement joins TRBV21-1 to TRBJ2-2; TRBD1 was called by the table and not checked on the DNA. TRBV21-1 is noted as a pseudogene. The CDR3 extends over 15 amino acids. The CDR3 loop reads CASSPPQGGTGELFF. CDR3 in DNA: TGTGCCAGCAGCCCCCCACAGGGCGGCACCGGGGAGCTGTTTTTT.

This clonotype has more than one count but fewer than ten. This chain links TRBV28 with TRBJ2-7; 8 nucleotides align to TRBD2. The ends lost 2 bases at V and 5 bases at J; junction bases unmatched: 8. CDR1 and CDR2 from the germline V gene are MDHEN and SYDVKM. CDR3 size: 15 residues. Here the CDR3 DNA reads TGTGCCAGCAGTTTAGGGAGCGGGAGATACGACGAGCAGTACGTC. It translates to CASSLGSGRYDEQYV.

The chain couples TRBV24-1 to TRBJ2-1, with 7 bases that match TRBD2. The CDR3 has 16 residues. After removal of 4 bases from V and 1 base from J, the junction contained 6 bases not matched to a gene. CDR1 is KGHDR and CDR2 is SFDVKD in the germline V gene. Here the CDR3 DNA reads TGTGCCACCAGTGACCGGAGCGGGAATTCCTACAATGAGCAGTTCTTC. Translating it yields CATSDRSGNSYNEQFF.

Comment on this clonotype: Germline and junction disagree at one end, which may indicate a read error. This sequence joins TRBV9 and TRBJ2-5; D is undetermined. The CDR3 is made up of 14 amino acids. Germline V gene sequence: CDR1 SGDLS, CDR2 YYNGEE. CDR3 protein: CASSVGPDQETRYF. The CDR3 DNA is TGTGCCAGCAGCGTAGGGCCAGACCAAGAGACCCGGTACTTC.

This clonotype was seen a handful of times. The CDR3 loop is CASSLRLAGEETQYF. In DNA form, the CDR3 reads TGTGCCAGCAGCTTGAGACTAGCGGGGGAAGAGACCCAGTACTTC. This chain links TRBV5-4 with TRBJ2-5, with TRBD2 identical over 12 bases. V was pared by 1 base and J by 3 bases, with 1 base of the junction left unmatched. Germline values: CDR1 SGHNT, CDR2 YYREEE (reference sequence). The CDR3 extends over 15 amino acids.

The V call is TRBV27, the J call TRBJ1-4; perhaps TRBD1 as D (5 bases). The length of the CDR3 is 18 residues. Trimming left V 10 bases short and J 4 bases short, with 28 bases between. Germline CDR1 reads MNHEY; CDR2 reads SMNVEV (reference sequence). CDR3 DNA: TGTGCCACCCTTTGGTTCAGAAGGGGAGGGAGGGATAATGAAAAACTGTTTTTT. Translated: CATLWFRRGGRDNEKLFF.

There are a few counts of this clonotype. J is TRBJ1-1 and V is TRBV18, with D unresolved. Germline V gene data show CDR1 as KGHSH and CDR2 as LQKENI. V lost 3 bases to trimming and J lost 8 bases, with 16 bases between them. The CDR3 loop spans 14 amino acids. CDR3: CASSPPGSGGEAFF. CDR3 nucleotide sequence: TGTGCCAGCTCACCTCCGGGCTCCGGAGGGGAAGCTTTCTTT. The whole variable domain, remainder taken from reference TRBV18 and TRBJ1-1, is NAGVMQNPRHLVRRRGQEARLRCSPMKGHSHVYWYRQLPEEGLKFMVYLQKENIIDESGMPKERFSAEFPKEGPSILRIQQVVRGDSAAYFCASSPPGSGGEAFFGQGTRLTVV.